Listed below are T cell receptor beta chains from one sample, sequenced in a study of vaccination and CD4 T cells after COVID-19. TCRdb independently ran MiXCR on the PCR reads; one entry per CDR3 protein. The sample shows 8,800 or so distinct CDR3 sequences, about 31% of them seen only once. Their cognate antigens are unknown. Sample: cultured CD4+ T cells from blood. The receptors stem from a human donor with COVID-19. CDR3s include the opening cysteine and the closing phenylalanine or tryptophan. The order of the fields is D gene, J gene, clone size, V gene, CDR3 DNA, CDR3 protein. The D gene is left open where the match is weak. A row's size may be missing; if present it is once, few, many or a size class.

>TRBD2|TRBJ2-1|-|TRBV20-1
TGCAGTGCTAGAGCCCAGACTAGCGGGGGGGCCACTGAGCAGTTCTTC
CSARAQTSGGATEQFF
>TRBD1|TRBJ1-6|-|TRBV5-4
TGTGCCAGCAGCTTCCGGGACAGGGTTAATTCACCCCTCCACTTT
CASSFRDRVNSPLHF
>-|TRBJ2-1|once|TRBV6-1
TGTGCCAGCACGACCTACAATGAGCAGTTCTTC
CASTTYNEQFF
>-|TRBJ2-3|-|TRBV6-1
TGTGCCAGCAGGGGGACCCTACCTAGCACAGATACGCAGTATTTT
CASRGTLPSTDTQYF
>TRBD1|TRBJ2-7|few|TRBV5-1
TGCGCCAGCAAATACAGGGGAAGCTCCTACGAGCAGTACTTC
CASKYRGSSYEQYF
>TRBD1|TRBJ1-1|few|TRBV19
TGTGCCAGTAGTATACTCGACAGGGTGAACACTGAAGCTTTCTTT
CASSILDRVNTEAFF
>-|TRBJ2-3|few|TRBV7-2
TGTGCCAGCAGCAGCCCTGGCGATACGCAGTATTTT
CASSSPGDTQYF
>TRBD1|TRBJ2-3|-|TRBV6-1
TGTGCCAGCAGTCCAAGGGACAGGGGTAGAGATACGCAGTATTTT
CASSPRDRGRDTQYF
>-|TRBJ2-2|few|TRBV2
TGTGCCAGCAGTTACAGGGCCACGAACACCGGGGAGCTGTTTTTT
CASSYRATNTGELFF
>-|TRBJ1-1|few|TRBV19
TGTGCCCGGGCCGTAGATCGCTGTAACACTGAAGCTTTCTTT
CARAVDRCNTEAFF
>-|TRBJ1-6|medium-sized|TRBV5-1
TGCGCCAGCAGTTACAGTTTTAATTCACCCCTCCACTTT
CASSYSFNSPLHF
>-|TRBJ2-5|-|TRBV11-1
TGTGCCAGCAGCTCCGCCATGCGGGCCCGAAAAGAGACCCAGTACTTC
CASSSAMRARKETQYF
>TRBD1|TRBJ2-5|-|TRBV5-1
TGCGCCAGCAGCCCCGACCCCGGGACAGCTTCCCAGTACTTC
CASSPDPGTASQYF
>-|TRBJ1-6|once|TRBV11-2
TGTGCCAGCACCCAGAGAGCCTATAATTCACCCCTCCACTTT
CASTQRAYNSPLHF
>-|TRBJ2-2|-|TRBV7-9
TGTGCCAGCAGGGGATCCGGGACCCCGGGCGGCGAATTTTTT
CASRGSGTPGGEFF
>TRBD1|TRBJ2-7|-|TRBV7-2
TGTGCCAGCAGCTCGGACAGGCACCCTACTAAGAACGAGCAGTACTTC
CASSSDRHPTKNEQYF
>TRBD1|TRBJ2-2|-|TRBV11-3
TGTGCCAGCAGCATACGACAGGGGCTTAATACCGGGGAGCTGTTTTTT
CASSIRQGLNTGELFF
>-|TRBJ2-5|-|TRBV12-3/TRBV12-4
TGTGCCAGCAGTCCTACCGGGACTCCACAAGAGACCCAGTACTTC
CASSPTGTPQETQYF
>-|TRBJ1-1|-|TRBV5-8
TGTGCCAGCAGCTTGGTTGTGCGGGTAGCCCCCCGGGCGAGCACTGAAGCTTTCTTT
CASSLVVRVAPRASTEAFF
>TRBD2|TRBJ2-3|-|TRBV19
TGTGCCAGTAGTATCGAGCGGGGTCCAGATACGCAGTATTTT
CASSIERGPDTQYF
>-|TRBJ2-1|-|TRBV28
TGTGCCAGCAGTTTCGGGGGAAGGGGCAGGGGCGCCGACAATGAGCAGTTCTTC
CASSFGGRGRGADNEQFF
>-|TRBJ1-1|few|TRBV2
TGTGCCAGCAGTGAAATACCTCCACCGGACACTGAAGCTTTCTTT
CASSEIPPPDTEAFF
>-|TRBJ1-5|medium-sized|TRBV27
TGTGCCAGCAGGCGTACAGGGATTATCGGATATAGCAATCAGCCCCAGCATTTT
CASRRTGIIGYSNQPQHF
>TRBD1|TRBJ1-2|-|TRBV20-1
TGCAGTGCTAGAGGGATCCCCGGGACAGGGGATGGCTACACCTTC
CSARGIPGTGDGYTF
>TRBD2|TRBJ2-5|-|TRBV7-9
TGTGCCAGCAGCTTCCGGGACTATCAGCAAGAGACCCAGTACTTC
CASSFRDYQQETQYF
>TRBD1|TRBJ2-1|-|TRBV11-2
TGTGCCAGCAGCTCCCGGGACAGGGGCCCACGAAGCTCCTACAATGAGCAGTTCTTC
CASSSRDRGPRSSYNEQFF
>-|TRBJ1-1|-|TRBV2
TGTGCCAGCAGGTGGGCAGGGACGAGGGACACTGAAGCTTTCTTT
CASRWAGTRDTEAFF
>TRBD2|TRBJ2-5|once|TRBV12-3/TRBV12-4
TGTGCCAGCAGGGGAGGGGAGACCCAGTACTTC
CASRGGETQYF
>-|TRBJ2-6|-|TRBV2
TGTGCCAGCAGTGAGAAGGGTGGGAGGTCTGGGGCCAACGTCCTGACTTTC
CASSEKGGRSGANVLTF
>-|TRBJ1-1|-|TRBV7-9
TGTGCCAGCTCGCGGGGCACCTTGAACACTGAAGCTTTCTTT
CASSRGTLNTEAFF
>-|TRBJ2-7|-|TRBV10-3
TGTGCCAGCAAGGGTAATTTCCCCTACGAGCAGTACTTC
CASKGNFPYEQYF
>-|TRBJ2-5|once|TRBV28
TGTGCCAGCAGTTTGATAAGGCAGGGCCAAGAGACCCAGTACTTC
CASSLIRQGQETQYF
>TRBD2|TRBJ2-5|-|TRBV5-1
TGCGCCAGCAGCTTAGGAGCTAGCGGGGGCAAAGAGACCCAGTACTTC
CASSLGASGGKETQYF
>TRBD1|TRBJ1-1|-|TRBV11-1
TGTGCCAGCACCCTCACGACAGGGGTGGTCACTGAAGCTTTCTTT
CASTLTTGVVTEAFF
>TRBD2|TRBJ2-2|medium-sized|TRBV24-1
TGTGCCACCAGTGAATCGGGGGGGGCCGCCGGGGAGCTGTTTTTT
CATSESGGAAGELFF
>-|TRBJ1-5|-|TRBV12-3/TRBV12-4
TGTGCCAGCAGCCTGTATAGCAATCAGCCCCAGCATTTT
CASSLYSNQPQHF
>-|TRBJ1-6|-|TRBV5-8
TGTGCCAGCAGCGTCCGGGAGAACCCACCCCTCCACTTT
CASSVRENPPLHF
>-|TRBJ1-5|few|TRBV6-1
TGTGCCAGCAGTGTGAGAGATAGCAATCAGCCCCAGCATTTT
CASSVRDSNQPQHF
>-|TRBJ1-2|-|TRBV27
TGTGCCAGCAGTCCCTTGACAGCTAACTATGGCTACACCTTC
CASSPLTANYGYTF
>-|TRBJ1-1|-|TRBV6-2/TRBV6-3
TGTGCCACTCAGACAGCGAACACTGAAGCTTTCTTT
CATQTANTEAFF
>TRBD1|TRBJ1-3|few|TRBV20-1
TGCAGTGCTAAGAACCCGGGACAGGGCCGAAACACCATATATTTT
CSAKNPGQGRNTIYF
>-|TRBJ2-7|few|TRBV6-1
TGTGCCGGACCCGAGGCGAGCTCCTACGAGCAGTACTTC
CAGPEASSYEQYF